The clone carrying this T cell receptor beta chain was detected only once. Its target is not known. The source of the sample is a study of T cells in localized non-small cell lung cancer. Study-wide results and caveats: There was higher T cell clonality in uninvolved adjacent lung than in tumor, and it was highest there. For the top 100 tumor clones, a median about 50 also appeared in adjacent lung. Greater T cell density in blood accompanied longer overall survival. Multi-region tumor sequencing was not done, so intratumor heterogeneity could not be excluded.

The CDR3 spans 14 residues. The germline V gene has CDR1 SGHAT and CDR2 FQNNGV. Trimming removed 4 bases from V and 6 bases from J, with 13 bases in between. The data were produced by immunoSEQ multiplex PCR, yet TCRdb's version contains in-frame clones alone and is incomplete. The sample includes tens of thousands of clones, around 90% of them seen just once. This chain links TRBV11-2 with TRBJ2-1; possibly TRBD2 for D (6 bases). The sequence derives from a man aged 35-69 years with stage I squamous cell lung carcinoma. The source material was peripheral blood, sampled before any cancer treatment. In nucleotides, the CDR3 is TGTGCCAGCAGCTGGACCAGGGACTTCAATGAGCAGTTCTTC. Translating it yields CASSWTRDFNEQFF.